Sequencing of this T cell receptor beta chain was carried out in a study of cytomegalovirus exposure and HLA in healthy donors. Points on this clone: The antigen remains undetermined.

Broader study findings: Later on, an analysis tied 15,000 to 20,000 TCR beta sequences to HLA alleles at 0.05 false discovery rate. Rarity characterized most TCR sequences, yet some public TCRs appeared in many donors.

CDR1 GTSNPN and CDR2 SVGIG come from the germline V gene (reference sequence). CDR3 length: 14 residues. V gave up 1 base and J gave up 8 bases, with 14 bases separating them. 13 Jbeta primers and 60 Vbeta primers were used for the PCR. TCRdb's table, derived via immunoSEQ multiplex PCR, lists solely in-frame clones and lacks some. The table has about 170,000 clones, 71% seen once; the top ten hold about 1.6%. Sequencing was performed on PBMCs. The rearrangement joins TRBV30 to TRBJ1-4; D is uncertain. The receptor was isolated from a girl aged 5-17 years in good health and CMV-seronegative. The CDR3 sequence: CAWSDEATGEKLFF. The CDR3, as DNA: TGTGCCTGGAGTGATGAGGCCACTGGGGAAAAACTGTTTTTT.